The rows below give T cell receptor beta chains drawn from one sample of a study of graft-versus-host responses after intestinal transplantation. TCRdb's copy holds only in-frame clones and misses some; the assay was immunoSEQ multiplex PCR. The profile shows more than 65,000 clones, about 80% of them singletons. No antigens are known for them. The sequences come from unstimulated CD4+ T cells sorted from spleen or lymph node cells, collected before transplant. These receptors all come from a human donor who was the organ donor for an intestinal transplant. Each CDR3 is given with its conserved first and last residue. Each record gives: D gene, J gene, clone size, V gene, CDR3 DNA, CDR3 protein. The D gene is left open where the match is weak. Clone size is given for some rows only: seen once, a few or many times, or a class if the clone is expanded.

>NA|TRBJ2-5|NA|TRBV7-2
TGTGCCAGCAGCTTGCACAGGGTAGAGACCCAGTACTTC
CASSLHRVETQYF
>NA|TRBJ2-3|NA|TRBV30
TGTGCCTGGGAGGAGGGGCTCAGGAATACGCAGTATTTT
CAWEEGLRNTQYF
>TRBD1|TRBJ1-5|once|TRBV18
TGTGCCAGCTCACCAACCCCGGGACAGCCCAGGGAAAGCAATCAGCCCCAGCATTTT
CASSPTPGQPRESNQPQHF
>NA|TRBJ1-3|NA|TRBV4-2
TGTGCCAGCAGTCTACAGGGTAAAGGAAACACCATATATTTT
CASSLQGKGNTIYF
>TRBD1|TRBJ1-6|NA|TRBV6-4
TGTGCCAGCAGTAGACAGGGACAGGGATCACCCCTCCACTTT
CASSRQGQGSPLHF
>NA|TRBJ2-1|NA|TRBV10-3
TGTGCCATCAGTGCAACACTAGCCGGGAATGAGCAGTTCTTC
CAISATLAGNEQFF
>NA|TRBJ2-4|NA|TRBV7-2
TGTGCCAGCAGCTCGCAGACTAAAAACATTCAGTACTTC
CASSSQTKNIQYF
>NA|TRBJ2-3|NA|TRBV29-1
TGCAGCGTTAGGGACTTAGCTCTCGTAGGTACGCAGTATTTT
CSVRDLALVGTQYF
>NA|TRBJ2-3|NA|TRBV6-5
TGTGCCAGCAGGATAATGGGGGGGCCCACAGATACGCAGTATTTT
CASRIMGGPTDTQYF
>NA|TRBJ1-5|NA|TRBV18
TGTGCCAGCTCACCAAAAGGGGGAGGCAATCAGCCCCAGCATTTT
CASSPKGGGNQPQHF
>NA|TRBJ1-4|NA|TRBV28
TGTGCCAGCAGTTTTCTGTTCCAGGGGAGTGAAAAACTGTTTTTT
CASSFLFQGSEKLFF
>TRBD2|TRBJ2-2|NA|TRBV10-2
TGCGCCAGCGGCCGGACTAGCGGGGGCCCGAACACCGGGGAGCTGTTTTTT
CASGRTSGGPNTGELFF
>TRBD1|TRBJ1-6|NA|TRBV11-2
TGTGCCAGCAGCCGACAGGGGAATTCACCCCTCCACTTT
CASSRQGNSPLHF
>NA|TRBJ2-3|NA|TRBV7-3
TGTGCCAGCAGCTCCCCCTCCACAGATACGCAGTATTTT
CASSSPSTDTQYF
>NA|TRBJ2-2|NA|TRBV5-6
TGTGCCAGCAGGCGACAGACCGGGGAGCTGTTTTTT
CASRRQTGELFF
>TRBD2|TRBJ2-3|NA|TRBV5-6
TGTGCCAGCAGCTTAGCGGGGGACTCCACAGATACGCAGTATTTT
CASSLAGDSTDTQYF
>NA|TRBJ1-4|NA|TRBV29-1
TGCAGCGTTGGGGGCACCAATGAAAAACTGTTTTTT
CSVGGTNEKLFF
>TRBD1|TRBJ1-3|once|TRBV29-1
TGCAGCGGACGGACAGGGGGCGTTGGAAACACCATATATTTT
CSGRTGGVGNTIYF
>NA|TRBJ2-1|NA|TRBV2
TGTGCCAGCAGGAGGGGGGGGCTGCTGAGCTCCTACAATGAGCAGTTCTTC
CASRRGGLLSSYNEQFF
>TRBD2|TRBJ2-2|NA|TRBV5-1
TGCGCCAGCAGCTTTCTAGCGGCGACGAACACCGGGGAGCTGTTTTTT
CASSFLAATNTGELFF
>TRBD1|TRBJ1-2|NA|TRBV5-6
TGTGCCAGCAGCTTCAACAGGGGGCATGATGGCTACACCTTC
CASSFNRGHDGYTF
>NA|TRBJ2-5|NA|TRBV5-4
TGTGCCAGCAGCTCCCAGACTAGGACGCCAGAGACCCAGTACTTC
CASSSQTRTPETQYF
>TRBD2|TRBJ2-1|NA|TRBV15
TGTGCCACCAGCAGAGATCTCGGGACTAGCGGACCTGAGCAGTTCTTC
CATSRDLGTSGPEQFF
>NA|TRBJ1-1|few|TRBV6-4
TGTGCCAGCAGGGCGAGCTTTCGGGCTGAAGCTTTCTTT
CASRASFRAEAFF
>TRBD1|TRBJ1-2|NA|TRBV2
TGTGCCAGCAGCGAGACAGGGAGGAAGGATGGCTACACCTTC
CASSETGRKDGYTF
>NA|TRBJ1-1|NA|TRBV4-1
TGCGCCAGCAGCCAAGTTCCTCGACTTATTAACACTGAAGCTTTCTTT
CASSQVPRLINTEAFF
>NA|TRBJ1-1|NA|TRBV4-1
TGCGCCAGCAGCCAGGGACAAAAGATAACTGAAGCTTTCTTT
CASSQGQKITEAFF
>NA|TRBJ2-2|NA|TRBV5-1
TGCGCCAGCAGCAGCCGGGACATATATCAGTCCGGGGAGCTGTTTTTT
CASSSRDIYQSGELFF
>TRBD1|TRBJ2-5|NA|TRBV5-1
TGCGCCAGCAGCCGCGGACAGGGACAAGAGACCCAGTACTTC
CASSRGQGQETQYF
>TRBD1|TRBJ1-2|NA|TRBV7-8
TGTGCCAGCAGCAGGGGACAGGAAAAGGCCTATGGCTACACCTTC
CASSRGQEKAYGYTF
>NA|TRBJ2-5|NA|TRBV6-6
TGTGCCAGCACCAACAGGGATGCGGAGACCCAGTACTTC
CASTNRDAETQYF
>TRBD1|TRBJ1-6|NA|TRBV5-3
TGTGCCAGAAGCTACCATTTCGGGACAGGTAATTCACCCCTCCACTTT
CARSYHFGTGNSPLHF
>NA|TRBJ1-5|NA|TRBV7-2
TGTGCCAGCAGCCTTGGGGCTAACAATCAGCCCCAGCATTTT
CASSLGANNQPQHF
>TRBD1|TRBJ1-2|NA|TRBV10-3
TGTGCCATCAGCGAAAAGGGGGCGGGCTATGGCTACACCTTC
CAISEKGAGYGYTF
>NA|TRBJ1-5|NA|TRBV6-1
TGTGCCAGCAGTAACCTAAGTCCCAGCAATCAGCCCCAGCATTTT
CASSNLSPSNQPQHF
>TRBD1|TRBJ1-4|NA|TRBV6-5
TGTGCCAGCAGTCAACAACCCCGGGACAGAGAAAAACTGTTTTTT
CASSQQPRDREKLFF
>TRBD2|TRBJ2-5|NA|TRBV5-1
TGCGCCAGCAGCTTGGGATCGGGGGGGGCCCGGGAGACCCAGTACTTC
CASSLGSGGARETQYF
>NA|TRBJ2-2|NA|TRBV25-1
TGTGCCAGCAGTGAAGGGACTGGTCGTGACACCGGGGAGCTGTTTTTT
CASSEGTGRDTGELFF
>NA|TRBJ1-1|NA|TRBV7-9
TGTGCCAGCAGCTTAGACAGGGACACTGAAGCTTTCTTT
CASSLDRDTEAFF
>NA|TRBJ2-2|NA|TRBV5-1
TGCGCCAGCAGCTTGGAGGGGCGGTCAAGCACCGGGGAGCTGTTTTTT
CASSLEGRSSTGELFF
>NA|TRBJ1-4|NA|TRBV6-1
TGTGCCAGCAGTGAACAGGGTGAAAAACTGTTTTTT
CASSEQGEKLFF
>NA|TRBJ2-4|once|TRBV2
TGTGCCAGCATTAAAGAGCAGGGTTTAGCCAAAAACATTCAGTACTTC
CASIKEQGLAKNIQYF
>TRBD1|TRBJ1-1|once|TRBV5-1
TGCGCCAGCAGCTTGGTAGGGGGCTGGAACACTGAAGCTTTCTTT
CASSLVGGWNTEAFF
>NA|TRBJ2-2|once|TRBV2
TGTGCCAGCACATCGGGCAGGGGTTCCTCGAACACCGGGGAGCTGTTTTTT
CASTSGRGSSNTGELFF
>NA|TRBJ1-2|NA|TRBV7-9
TGTGCCAGCAGCTTAGGGGACCACAGGGTATATGGCTACACCTTC
CASSLGDHRVYGYTF
>NA|TRBJ2-4|NA|TRBV4-1
TGCGCCAGCAGCCAAGATGGGGGGGCCGGCCGGAACATTCAGTACTTC
CASSQDGGAGRNIQYF
>NA|TRBJ1-4|NA|TRBV7-6
TGTGCCAGCAGCCTAGGCCTTACTGCAACTAATGAAAAACTGTTTTTT
CASSLGLTATNEKLFF
>TRBD2|TRBJ2-1|NA|TRBV5-1
TGCGCCAGCAGCTTTTTAGCGGGGGCCTCCTACAATGAGCAGTTCTTC
CASSFLAGASYNEQFF
>TRBD2|TRBJ2-2|NA|TRBV19
TGTGCCAGTAGTCCCTCTCTCCTAGCGGGGGGGCCCGGGGAGCTGTTTTTT
CASSPSLLAGGPGELFF
>TRBD2|TRBJ2-3|NA|TRBV2
TGTGCCAGCAGCCCCGGACTAGCGGGGGGCACAGATACGCAGTATTTT
CASSPGLAGGTDTQYF
>NA|TRBJ1-1|once|TRBV30
TGTGCCGGCACCAGGGGACTGAACACTGAAGCTTTCTTT
CAGTRGLNTEAFF
>TRBD1|TRBJ1-1|NA|TRBV15
TGTGCCACCAGCAGAGACGGGACAGGGGACACTGAAGCTTTCTTT
CATSRDGTGDTEAFF
>TRBD2|TRBJ2-2|few|TRBV5-6
TGTGCCAGCAGCTCGGCGGGAGGCGGGGAGCTGTTTTTT
CASSSAGGGELFF
>TRBD1|TRBJ1-5|NA|TRBV6-1
TGTGCCAGCAAGCTGACAGGGGACCAGCCCCAGCATTTT
CASKLTGDQPQHF
>TRBD2|TRBJ2-3|once|TRBV28
TGTGCCAGCAGGTTGAGCGGGGGGGCGACAGATACGCAGTATTTT
CASRLSGGATDTQYF